The next 2 T cell receptor beta chains were all read from a single sample in a study of blood T cell repertoires in COVID-19. TCRdb's copy holds only in-frame clones and misses some; the assay was immunoSEQ multiplex PCR. The data show around 94,000 clones, roughly 80% seen once. The sequencing input was peripheral blood. The receptor source for this set is a man aged 45-60 years with acute or convalescent COVID-19.

The chain is built from TRBV5-6 and TRBJ2-2, with a weak D call TRBD2 (6 bases). The V gene's germline CDR1 is SGHDT and CDR2 YYEEEE. The length of the CDR3 is 14 residues. V was trimmed by 3 bases and J by 4 bases, leaving 10 bases between them. The CDR3 coding sequence is TGTGCCAGCAGCTACGGCGGGACCACCGGGGAGCTGTTTTTT. It encodes CASSYGGTTGELFF.

The rearrangement joins TRBV20-1 to TRBJ2-1; the match to TRBD1 covers 7 bases. The V gene's germline CDR1 is DFQATT and CDR2 SNEGSKA (reference sequence). J gave up 6 bases and V 5 bases, and 7 bases lay outside the gene matches. This CDR3 region has 13 residues. The CDR3 DNA is TGCAGTGCTGGTGGGACAGTCCGCAATGAGCAGTTCTTC. This gives the protein CSAGGTVRNEQFF.